The TCR beta chain under discussion was sequenced for a study of blood T cell repertoires in COVID-19. Study as a whole: COVID-19 samples from acute and convalescent phases originated in the United States, Italy and Spain. In each case, the material was cDNA or gDNA derived from T cells, B-cell-depleted T cells, or PBMCs.

Original handling: Counts of nucleated cells, estimated from reference gene primer amplification, were obtained. Method: immunoSEQ multiplex PCR; TCRdb's copy keeps in-frame clones and lacks some. V, J and clone size derive from that table, while D and trimming were established from the DNA sequence. This table has 160,000 or so clones, 82% appearing once. V was trimmed by 4 bases and J by 2 bases, leaving 14 bases between them. This CDR3 contains 15 residues. Germline CDR1 reads SGHDN; CDR2 reads FVKESK. This receptor was identified in a woman in her seventies with acute or convalescent COVID-19. Specimen: peripheral blood. The chain has TRBV14 and TRBJ1-2; weak D call: TRBD1 (5 bases). The CDR3 is CASSLNTRGNYGYTF. As DNA, the CDR3 is TGTGCCAGCAGCCTCAACACACGGGGGAACTATGGCTACACCTTC.